This entry is about one T cell receptor beta chain. No antigen is known for it. Base qualities are not provided; no much larger clone lies one nucleotide away. This entry belongs to a study of post-analysis software for immune sequencing data (dated by TCRdb to between 2015 and 2017). In terms of the full investigation: The recorded disease courses included relapsing-remitting, secondary progressive and progressive-relapsing multiple sclerosis, and some patients had no subtype annotation. The multiple sclerosis patient repertoires were compared with 11 previously published healthy control repertoires from donors aged 6 to 25 years. A subset of samples was prepared in parallel using single-end sample barcoding, then pooled and co-amplified after Illumina adapter ligation. Overall results and qualifications from the work: Normalized Chao1 diversity was significantly lower in multiple sclerosis patients than controls, suggesting substantial peripheral T-cell clonal expansion. The control group was slightly older than the multiple sclerosis patient group. Patients showed significantly higher frequencies than controls for a handful of TRBV segments, among them TRBV5-6, TRBV5-1 and TRBV20-1. When samples were clustered directly using the F measure, samples prepared in the same batch co-clustered strongly, which prompted a batch-effect correction.

V and J are truncated by 1 base and 0 bases respectively, leaving an intervening sequence of 8 bases. The CDR3 has 15 amino acids, counting the end cysteine and phenylalanine. The DNA shown is the 45-base CDR3, in frame from base 1. CDR1 SGHVS and CDR2 FQNEAQ were looked up in the germline V gene. To demonstrate the VDJtools post-analysis software, the study profiled TCR beta repertoires from the peripheral blood of about a dozen young patients with multiple sclerosis. The patients with multiple sclerosis were children and adolescents between about 6 and 16 years of age. The library was produced with PCR. TCRdb records Illumina HiSeq 2500 as the sequencer. Unique molecular identifiers were incorporated into TCR beta cDNA libraries to reduce PCR and sequencing biases. Every 1 to 10 million input T cells yielded about 500,000 cDNA molecules, meaning each molecule approximated one T cell. The same protocol used for the earlier healthy control dataset was applied to prepare and sequence the patient libraries. Samples belonging to the same batch were prepared together, multiplexed and sequenced on a shared HiSeq lane. As for the original processing: MIGEC was used to process the raw barcoded reads, and molecular identifier groups with only a single read were discarded before consensus assembly and CDR3 extraction. VDJtools was used for post-analysis of the clonotype tables, with diversity normalized by down-sampling every dataset to the smallest sample size. In repertoire overlap clustering, CDR3 amino acid sequences, but not nucleotide sequences, were matched to correct batch-related cross-sample contamination. TCRdb reworked the public reads: Q25 trimming with fastp, MiXCR clone assembly, productive beta chains retained. Rows with a matching CDR3 protein are joined into one entry that keeps the most common DNA and genes. The V and J calls and clone size come from TCRdb's table, not from the authors' own analysis. Within this sample are 350,000 to 450,000 distinct CDR3 sequences, with about a third of them counted one time only. Roughly 13% of the sample is taken by the ten largest.

Sequencing used blood. This clonotype was obtained from a girl aged 10 to 17 with multiple sclerosis. Rearrangement joined TRBV7-8 to TRBJ2-3; the D gene cannot be named for sure. This receptor carries the CDR3 CASSLDGKSTDTQYF. The DNA sequence reads TGTGCCAGCAGCTTAGATGGAAAGAGCACAGATACGCAGTATTTT. Here the CDR3 is joined to the reference TRBV7-8 and TRBJ2-3 genes, and the full variable domain is: GAGVSQSPRYKVAKRGQDVALRCDPISGHVSLFWYQQALGQGPEFLTYFQNEAQLDKSGLPSDRFFAERPEGSVSTLKIQRTQQEDSAVYLCASSLDGKSTDTQYFGPGTRLTVL.